This T cell receptor (beta chain) was recorded in a study of T cells in Graves' hyperthyroidism and ophthalmopathy. This clonotype showed up just a few times. The TCR beta CDR3 regions underwent amplification using RNA transcripts as the source. First-round RT-PCR targeting the TCR CDR3 was performed with the HTBI primer set. Via MiXCR, TCRdb re-called the multiplex PCR reads, giving one row per CDR3 protein. The table records around 300,000 distinct CDR3 sequences, less than 30% of them present only once. Recently diagnosed hyperthyroidism of less than 2 months' duration affected patients aged 18 to 65. An approximately 10 ml volume of fresh peripheral blood provided the PBMCs. The germline V gene encodes CDR1 MDHEN and CDR2 SYDVKM. CDR3 length: 15 amino acids. The V end was cut by 3 bases, the J end by 0 bases, with 12 bases between.

The chain couples TRBV28 to TRBJ2-7, with D perhaps matching TRBD1 or TRBD2 (5 bases each). Sequencing was done on a sample of blood. This sequence was found in a man aged 40-49 years with Graves' hyperthyroidism that later progressed to Graves' ophthalmopathy. The DNA for the CDR3 is TGTGCCAGCAGTTTCAGGGCAGAGGGCTCCTACGAGCAGTACTTC. It yields the protein CASSFRAEGSYEQYF.